This TCR beta chain was sequenced in a study of T cell responses to AZD1222 COVID-19 vaccine. This clone was seen only once. The antigen is unknown. From germline, CDR1 is LGHNA and CDR2 YSLEER. This CDR3 is 15 amino acids long. V lost 0 bases and J 5 bases, leaving 13 bases between the germline ends. Sequenced by immunoSEQ multiplex PCR; TCRdb stores in-frame clones only, minus some. This sample has tens of thousands of clones; 65% to 90% occur once, and the top ten carry 5.5% to 7%. Study results and caveats: Spike-specific TCR breadth and depth rose after two AZD1222 doses. Clonal diversity may have been underestimated, and the donors were mostly white British, with more females than males.

The clonotype originates from an adult in good health. The material was peripheral blood, obtained on day 0 of AZD1222 vaccination. The chain uses TRBV4-3 and TRBJ1-1; D might be TRBD1 (5 bases). DNA for the CDR3: TGCGCCAGCAGCCAAGATGAGGGCAGGGAAACTGAAGCTTTCTTT. Its protein product is CASSQDEGRETEAFF.